One sample yielded the 6 T cell receptor beta chains listed below, sequenced in a study of blood T cell repertoires in COVID-19. Assay: immunoSEQ multiplex PCR; the TCRdb copy retains only in-frame clones and omits some. The sample contains roughly 100,000 clones, roughly 85% of which appear only once. Sample: peripheral blood. The origin of the receptors is a man aged 50 to 59 in a cohort sampled during active COVID-19.

The rearrangement uses TRBV6-5 and TRBJ2-2; TRBD1 matches 9 bases. The CDR3 spans 15 residues. V trimming: 6 bases; J trimming: 1 base; junction bases outside the gene matches: 3. Germline CDR1 and CDR2: MNHEY and SVGAGI. CDR3 coding DNA: TGTGCCAGCAGGGGGGACAGGGAGAACACCGGGGAGCTGTTTTTT. It specifies CASRGDRENTGELFF.

The chain combines TRBV5-6 with TRBJ2-2; 12 bases align to TRBD2. There are 17 residues in the CDR3. CDR1 is SGHDT and CDR2 is YYEEEE in the germline V gene. Germline trimming cut 4 bases from V and 0 bases from J; bases unmatched to any gene: 4. This chain's CDR3 is CASSPWTSGANTGELFF. CDR3 sequence (DNA): TGTGCCAGCAGCCCCTGGACTAGCGGGGCGAACACCGGGGAGCTGTTTTTT.

The chain is built from TRBV9 and TRBJ2-2; 8 bases align to TRBD2. CDR1 SGDLS and CDR2 YYNGEE come from the germline V gene. J lost 5 bases, V lost 1 base, and 13 bases had no gene match. CDR3 size: 18 residues. Here the CDR3 DNA reads TGTGCCAGCAGCGTACAACCTATAGCGGGGAGGGGGACCGGGGAGCTGTTTTTT. This gives the protein CASSVQPIAGRGTGELFF. The full variable domain, rest sourced from reference TRBV9 and TRBJ2-2, is DSGVTQTPKHLITATGQRVTLRCSPRSGDLSVYWYQQSLDQGLQFLIQYYNGEERAKGNILERFSAQQFPDLHSELNLSSLELGDSALYFCASSVQPIAGRGTGELFFGEGSRLTVL.

This clone was seen only a few times. The chain is built from TRBV5-4 and TRBJ1-5, with TRBD1 matching over 8 bases. CDR3 size: 15 residues. V was clipped by 4 bases and J by 4 bases; unmatched bases: 7. Per germline, CDR1 SGHNT and CDR2 YYREEE (reference sequence). CDR3 sequence (DNA): TGTGCCAGCAGCCCGGGGACAGGCCTAAATCAGCCCCAGCATTTT. This translates into CASSPGTGLNQPQHF.

The V and J genes are TRBV19 and TRBJ1-6, with 8 bases lining up with TRBD1. The CDR3 consists of 17 residues. The ends lost 0 bases at V and 8 bases at J; junction bases unmatched: 9. The germline V gene has CDR1 LNHDA and CDR2 SQIVND (reference sequence). The CDR3 DNA reads as TGTGCCAGTAGTATAGATCAAGGAGGGACAGGAGATTCACCCCTCCACTTT. Translation: CASSIDQGGTGDSPLHF.

V and J are TRBV29-1 and TRBJ1-6; a possible D gene is TRBD1 (6 bases). The V end was cut by 5 bases, the J end by 7 bases, with 12 bases between. The length of the CDR3 is 13 residues. Germline CDR1 and CDR2: SQVTM and ANQGSEA. CDR3 amino acids: CSVSQGLNSPLHF. CDR3 DNA: TGCAGCGTTAGTCAGGGGTTAAATTCACCCCTCCACTTT.